This TCR beta chain derives from a study of identical twins. Study-level findings and limits: With beta out-of-frame sequences, excess sharing by twins was weaker.

The authors used template switching to add a universal primer site and gave cDNA unique molecular identifiers. One entry per CDR3 protein results from TCRdb running MiXCR on the 5' RACE reads. In the table there are 1.5 million to 2 million distinct CDR3 sequences, under 35% of which are singletons. The germline V gene encodes CDR1 PRHDT and CDR2 FYEKMQ (reference sequence). The V end lost 3 bases, the J end lost 10 bases, and 16 bases lay between the germline ends. The CDR3 sequence is 14 residues long. As concerns this clonotype: Its antigen is unknown.

Everyone who donated was a healthy Caucasian. This TCR was recovered from a newborn girl in good health. The chain couples TRBV13 to TRBJ2-1; possibly TRBD2 for D (6 bases). Sequences were obtained from cord blood. The CDR3: CASSFRRTGGEQFF. The CDR3 nucleotides read TGTGCCAGCAGCTTTCGACGGACCGGAGGGGAGCAGTTCTTC.